The TCR beta chain under discussion was sequenced for a study of OX40 agonist ivuxolimab in advanced cancers. General study results and limits: CD8+ T cells (on average) carried more expanded clones than CD4+ T cells. The authors also found low normalized T-cell clonal expansion in some nonresponders.

There are 15 residues in the CDR3. CDR1 is SGHTA and CDR2 is FQGNSA in the germline V gene. V shed 5 bases, J shed 1 base, and the junction held 8 bases outside the gene matches. In the case of this clone: Its antigen is still unknown.

Here immunoSEQ multiplex PCR was the method, and the copy in TCRdb shows in-frame clones only, minus some. The table has around 30,000 clones, approximately 89% seen once. The input for sequencing was CD4+ or CD8+ T cells sorted from blood, taken in a trial of the OX40 agonist ivuxolimab. The chain is built from TRBV7-2 and TRBJ2-7, with TRBD2 matching 7 bases. The clonotype was recovered from an adult with an advanced solid tumor such as melanoma, head and neck, liver or kidney cancer. The CDR3 DNA follows: TGTGCCAGCAGCCCAAGAGCGGGGAGTTCCTACGAGCAGTACTTC. This gives the protein CASSPRAGSSYEQYF.